This T cell receptor (beta chain) appears in the sequencing data of a study of T-cell reconstitution after alpha-beta-depleted transplantation in children. Preparation of the TCRbeta library used unique molecular identifiers. TCRdb itself ran the PCR reads through MiXCR, one entry per CDR3 protein. The sample carries about 610,000 distinct CDR3 sequences, roughly a tenth recorded once. CDR1 LGHDT and CDR2 YNNKEL come from the germline V gene (reference sequence). Trimming removed 0 bases from V and 10 bases from J, with 7 bases in between. The CDR3 covers 12 residues. This clonotype was seen only a few times.

The sequence was obtained from a human donor who donated a stem cell graft to a child with acute myeloid leukemia. The sequencing here drew on PBMCs from the stem cell graft donor, taken from the stem cell graft. This chain uses TRBV3-1 with TRBJ2-1, with D perhaps TRBD2 (5 bases). Written as DNA, the CDR3 is TGTGCCAGCAGCCAAGATAGGAGGGAGCAGTTCTTC. Translated, it gives CASSQDRREQFF.